This T cell receptor (beta chain) was sequenced during a study of cytotoxic CD8 clonotypes in ibrutinib-treated CLL. Study details: The subjects consisted of approximately ten relapsed/refractory and 15 treatment-naive individuals, with some 17 IGHV unmutated. The study recorded mean values of about 260,000 productive templates and 90,000 to 100,000 productive rearrangements per sample.

TCRdb's table, derived via immunoSEQ multiplex PCR, lists solely in-frame clones and lacks some. Among 80,000 to 95,000 clones listed, roughly 80% were seen once. This sequence originates from a human donor with chronic lymphocytic leukemia. The input for sequencing was PBMCs, taken after 12 months of ibrutinib treatment.

DNA of the CDR3: TGTGCCAGCAGCTTATTGGGGCCTTACACTGAAGCTTTCTTT. It specifies CASSLLGPYTEAFF. The V and J genes are TRBV7-9 and TRBJ1-1; weak D call: TRBD1 (5 bases). The germline gives CDR1 SEHNR, CDR2 FQNEAQ (reference sequence). V was trimmed by 2 bases and J by 3 bases, leaving 10 bases between them. The CDR3 loop spans 14 amino acids. The full variable domain, in which reference TRBV7-9 and TRBJ1-1 provide the parts outside the CDR3, is DTGVSQNPRHKITKRGQNVTFRCDPISEHNRLYWYRQTLGQGPEFLTYFQNEAQLEKSRLLSDRFSAERPKGSFSTLEIQRTEQGDSAMYLCASSLLGPYTEAFFGQGTRLTVV.